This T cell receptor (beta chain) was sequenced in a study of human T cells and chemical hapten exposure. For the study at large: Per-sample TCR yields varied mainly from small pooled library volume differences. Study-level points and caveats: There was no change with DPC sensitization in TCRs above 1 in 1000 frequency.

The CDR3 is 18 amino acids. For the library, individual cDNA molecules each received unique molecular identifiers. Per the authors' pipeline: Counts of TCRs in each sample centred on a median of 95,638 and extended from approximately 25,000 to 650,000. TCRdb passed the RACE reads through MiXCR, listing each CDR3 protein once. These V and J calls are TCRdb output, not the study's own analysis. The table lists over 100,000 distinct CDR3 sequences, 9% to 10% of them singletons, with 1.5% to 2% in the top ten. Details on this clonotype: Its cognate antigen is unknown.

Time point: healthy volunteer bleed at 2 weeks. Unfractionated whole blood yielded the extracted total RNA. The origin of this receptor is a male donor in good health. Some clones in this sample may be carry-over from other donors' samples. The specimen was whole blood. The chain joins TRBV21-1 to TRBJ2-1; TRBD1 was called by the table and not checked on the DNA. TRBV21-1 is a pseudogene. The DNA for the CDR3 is TGTGCCAGCAGCAAAACGTCGGGCGGGACCAGGAGGTACGATGAGCAGTTCTTC. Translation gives CASSKTSGGTRRYDEQFF.